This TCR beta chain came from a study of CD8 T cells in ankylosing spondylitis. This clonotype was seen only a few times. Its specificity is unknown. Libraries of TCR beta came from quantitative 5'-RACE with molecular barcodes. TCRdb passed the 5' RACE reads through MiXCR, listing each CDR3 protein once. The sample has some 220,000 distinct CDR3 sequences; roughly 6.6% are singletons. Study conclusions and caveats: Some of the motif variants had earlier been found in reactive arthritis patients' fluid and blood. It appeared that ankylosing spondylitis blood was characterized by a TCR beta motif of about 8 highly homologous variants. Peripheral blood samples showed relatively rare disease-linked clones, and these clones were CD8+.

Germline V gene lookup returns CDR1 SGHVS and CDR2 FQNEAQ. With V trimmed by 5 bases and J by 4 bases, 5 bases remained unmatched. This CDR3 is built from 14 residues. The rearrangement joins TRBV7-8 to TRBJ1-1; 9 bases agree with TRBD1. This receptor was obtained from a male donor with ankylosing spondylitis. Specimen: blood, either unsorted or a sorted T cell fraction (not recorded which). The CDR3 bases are TGTGCCAGCAGCCACAGGGGGCAGGCCACTGAAGCTTTCTTT. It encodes CASSHRGQATEAFF.